A selection of T cell receptor beta chains follows, all from one sample in a study of CD8 T cells in Susac syndrome. TCRdb passed the immunoSEQ multiplex PCR reads through MiXCR, listing each CDR3 protein once. Of roughly 180,000 distinct CDR3 sequences detected, about 95% appear once; the ten largest clones hold 0.1%. The sample consisted of CD4+ T cells from PBMCs. The receptors were sampled from a human donor in good health. The CDR3 runs from the conserved cysteine through the conserved F or W. A D gene is named only where the DNA matches it firmly. Expanded clones are given a class, and other clones once, few, many or no size at all.

abundance: .; d_gene: .; v_gene: TRBV27; j_gene: TRBJ2-5; CDR3nt: TGTGCCAGCAGAGCTGGGCCGGGGACCCAGTACTTC; CDR3aa: CASRAGPGTQYF
abundance: few; d_gene: .; v_gene: TRBV18; j_gene: TRBJ2-7; CDR3nt: TGTGCCAGCTCACCACCAGGGTCGTACGAGCAGTACTTC; CDR3aa: CASSPPGSYEQYF
abundance: .; d_gene: TRBD1; v_gene: TRBV20-1; j_gene: TRBJ1-2; CDR3nt: TGCAGTGAAATGACAGGGGGCTATGGCTACACCTTC; CDR3aa: CSEMTGGYGYTF
abundance: .; d_gene: .; v_gene: TRBV20-1; j_gene: TRBJ1-5; CDR3nt: TGCAGTGCTAGAGAACAGGGAAGGGATCAGCCCCAGCATTTT; CDR3aa: CSAREQGRDQPQHF
abundance: .; d_gene: .; v_gene: TRBV20-1; j_gene: TRBJ2-5; CDR3nt: TGCAGTGCTGGCAAGACAGGATACCAAGAGACCCAGTACTTC; CDR3aa: CSAGKTGYQETQYF
abundance: .; d_gene: TRBD1; v_gene: TRBV3-1; j_gene: TRBJ2-7; CDR3nt: TGTGCCAGCAGTGGAGGACAGGCATCCTACGAGCAGTACTTC; CDR3aa: CASSGGQASYEQYF
abundance: .; d_gene: .; v_gene: TRBV30; j_gene: TRBJ1-5; CDR3nt: TGTGCCTGGAGTCCCGGTAATCCGGGACCAAATCAGCCCCAGCATTTT; CDR3aa: CAWSPGNPGPNQPQHF
abundance: .; d_gene: .; v_gene: TRBV30; j_gene: TRBJ2-3; CDR3nt: TGTGCCTGGAGTGTAGGACCCATCACAGATACGCAGTATTTT; CDR3aa: CAWSVGPITDTQYF
abundance: once; d_gene: .; v_gene: TRBV29-1; j_gene: TRBJ2-6; CDR3nt: TGCAGCGTCCCAGGTGTTAGCTCTGGGGCCAACGCCCTGACTTTC; CDR3aa: CSVPGVSSGANALTF
abundance: .; d_gene: .; v_gene: TRBV24-1; j_gene: TRBJ2-1; CDR3nt: TGTGCCACCAGTGGAGCGGAGCACTCCTACAATGAGCAGTTCTTC; CDR3aa: CATSGAEHSYNEQFF
abundance: .; d_gene: .; v_gene: TRBV15; j_gene: TRBJ2-1; CDR3nt: TGTGCCACCAGCAGAGATCCCGACCCTGCCAATGAGCAGTTCTTC; CDR3aa: CATSRDPDPANEQFF
abundance: .; d_gene: .; v_gene: TRBV28; j_gene: TRBJ2-1; CDR3nt: TGTGCCAGCAGTTTTGATGTGTTCGGGCAGCGTCACGACAATGAGCAGTTCTTC; CDR3aa: CASSFDVFGQRHDNEQFF
abundance: once; d_gene: .; v_gene: TRBV2; j_gene: TRBJ2-5; CDR3nt: TGTGCCTCTGATCTTGACCCAACCGGGACCCAGTACTTC; CDR3aa: CASDLDPTGTQYF
abundance: .; d_gene: .; v_gene: TRBV29-1; j_gene: TRBJ2-4; CDR3nt: TGCAGCGTTGGTAGTCATCTAGCCAAAAACATTCAGTACTTC; CDR3aa: CSVGSHLAKNIQYF
abundance: once; d_gene: .; v_gene: TRBV24-1; j_gene: TRBJ2-3; CDR3nt: TGTGCCACCAGTGCTCCAGGGACCCAAAGCACAGATACGCAGTATTTT; CDR3aa: CATSAPGTQSTDTQYF
abundance: .; d_gene: TRBD1; v_gene: TRBV4-3; j_gene: TRBJ1-4; CDR3nt: TGCGCCAGCAGCCAGAACCCGGGACAGGGGAATGAAAAACTGTTTTTT; CDR3aa: CASSQNPGQGNEKLFF
abundance: .; d_gene: .; v_gene: TRBV12-3/TRBV12-4; j_gene: TRBJ2-3; CDR3nt: TGTGCCAGCAGACTAGAGGATACGCAGTATTTT; CDR3aa: CASRLEDTQYF
abundance: .; d_gene: .; v_gene: TRBV6-1; j_gene: TRBJ1-2; CDR3nt: TGTGCCAGCAGGCAGGGACAAGGCAATGGCTACACCTTC; CDR3aa: CASRQGQGNGYTF
abundance: .; d_gene: TRBD2; v_gene: TRBV20-1; j_gene: TRBJ2-7; CDR3nt: TGCAGTGCTGGCGGGAGGGCCTACGAGCAGTACTTC; CDR3aa: CSAGGRAYEQYF
abundance: few; d_gene: TRBD2; v_gene: TRBV7-2; j_gene: TRBJ2-5; CDR3nt: TGTGCCAGCAGTTTAGCGGGAGAGACCCAGTACTTC; CDR3aa: CASSLAGETQYF
abundance: .; d_gene: TRBD1; v_gene: TRBV30; j_gene: TRBJ2-7; CDR3nt: TGTGCCTGGAGTAAGGACAGGGTTTACGAGCAGTACTTC; CDR3aa: CAWSKDRVYEQYF
abundance: .; d_gene: .; v_gene: TRBV4-2; j_gene: TRBJ2-3; CDR3nt: TGTGCCAGCAGCCAAGATCGGACAGATACGCAGTATTTT; CDR3aa: CASSQDRTDTQYF
abundance: .; d_gene: .; v_gene: TRBV29-1; j_gene: TRBJ1-1; CDR3nt: TGCAGCGTTGCTCCCAGGGTTGCTGAAGCTTTCTTT; CDR3aa: CSVAPRVAEAFF
abundance: .; d_gene: .; v_gene: TRBV12-3/TRBV12-4; j_gene: TRBJ2-1; CDR3nt: TGTGCCAGCAGTTTACTATCGAGCCGAGGATCCTACAATGAGCAGTTCTTC; CDR3aa: CASSLLSSRGSYNEQFF
abundance: once; d_gene: .; v_gene: TRBV20-1; j_gene: TRBJ2-1; CDR3nt: TGCAGTGCTAGGGTAGCGCTCTCCTACAATGAGCAGTTCTTC; CDR3aa: CSARVALSYNEQFF
abundance: .; d_gene: .; v_gene: TRBV30; j_gene: TRBJ2-1; CDR3nt: TGTGCCTGGGGCATTGAGCAGTTCTTC; CDR3aa: CAWGIEQFF
abundance: .; d_gene: TRBD1; v_gene: TRBV3-1; j_gene: TRBJ1-1; CDR3nt: TGTGCCAGCAGCCAGACAGGGGGCCAATATGAAGCTTTCTTT; CDR3aa: CASSQTGGQYEAFF
abundance: once; d_gene: TRBD2; v_gene: TRBV5-4; j_gene: TRBJ2-5; CDR3nt: TGTGCCAGCAGCTTGGCGGGAGGACTACAAGAGACCCAGTACTTC; CDR3aa: CASSLAGGLQETQYF
abundance: .; d_gene: .; v_gene: TRBV3-1; j_gene: TRBJ2-7; CDR3nt: TGTGCCAGCAGCCAAGGTGTGGGGAGCTACGAGCAGTACTTC; CDR3aa: CASSQGVGSYEQYF
abundance: .; d_gene: TRBD1; v_gene: TRBV7-9; j_gene: TRBJ1-2; CDR3nt: TGTGCCAGCAGTGAAACGACAGGGCGTGAGGGCTACACCTTC; CDR3aa: CASSETTGREGYTF
abundance: .; d_gene: .; v_gene: TRBV29-1; j_gene: TRBJ2-1; CDR3nt: TGCAGCGCCTCAGGCACCGGCCACAATGAGCAGTTCTTC; CDR3aa: CSASGTGHNEQFF
abundance: once; d_gene: TRBD1; v_gene: TRBV29-1; j_gene: TRBJ2-7; CDR3nt: TGCAGCGTTGGGCAGGGGGCCGGCGAGCAGTACTTC; CDR3aa: CSVGQGAGEQYF
abundance: .; d_gene: .; v_gene: TRBV27; j_gene: TRBJ1-6; CDR3nt: TGTGCCAGCGGGAGCTCCTATAATTCACCCCTCCACTTT; CDR3aa: CASGSSYNSPLHF
abundance: .; d_gene: .; v_gene: TRBV15; j_gene: TRBJ2-1; CDR3nt: TGTGCCACGGCGCGTGTTAGGGTCTACAATGAGCAGTTCTTC; CDR3aa: CATARVRVYNEQFF
abundance: .; d_gene: .; v_gene: TRBV7-9; j_gene: TRBJ1-5; CDR3nt: TGTGCCAGCAGCTTAGTTCCAGGCAATCAGCCCCAGCATTTT; CDR3aa: CASSLVPGNQPQHF
abundance: .; d_gene: .; v_gene: TRBV27; j_gene: TRBJ1-5; CDR3nt: TGTGCCAGCAGTTCCCACCTTGGCAATCAGCCCCAGCATTTT; CDR3aa: CASSSHLGNQPQHF
abundance: .; d_gene: .; v_gene: TRBV7-9; j_gene: TRBJ2-1; CDR3nt: TGTGCCAGCAGCTTAATCTATGAGCAGTTCTTC; CDR3aa: CASSLIYEQFF
abundance: .; d_gene: .; v_gene: TRBV28; j_gene: TRBJ1-2; CDR3nt: TGTGCCAGCAGTCACAGTGAAGTCCGTGGCTACACCTTC; CDR3aa: CASSHSEVRGYTF
abundance: .; d_gene: TRBD2; v_gene: TRBV28; j_gene: TRBJ2-1; CDR3nt: TGTGCCAGCAGCGGGGCTAATAGGCTAGCGGGCCAGAATGAGCAGTTCTTC; CDR3aa: CASSGANRLAGQNEQFF
abundance: .; d_gene: .; v_gene: TRBV27; j_gene: TRBJ1-1; CDR3nt: TGTGCCAGCAGTTCCATACAGGGGAACACTGAAGCTTTCTTT; CDR3aa: CASSSIQGNTEAFF
abundance: .; d_gene: TRBD1; v_gene: TRBV29-1; j_gene: TRBJ2-3; CDR3nt: TGCAGCGCAGGGGGCCTTACAGGGCTGGGCGATACGCAGTATTTT; CDR3aa: CSAGGLTGLGDTQYF
abundance: .; d_gene: .; v_gene: TRBV20-1; j_gene: TRBJ2-7; CDR3nt: TGCAGTGCTAGAGGGGGGCTGTACGAGCAGTACTTC; CDR3aa: CSARGGLYEQYF
abundance: .; d_gene: TRBD1; v_gene: TRBV9; j_gene: TRBJ2-6; CDR3nt: TGTGCCAGCACCGACAGGGGATCTGGGGCCAACGTCCTGACTTTC; CDR3aa: CASTDRGSGANVLTF
abundance: .; d_gene: .; v_gene: TRBV20-1; j_gene: TRBJ1-1; CDR3nt: TGCAGTGCTAGAGCCGATTTGAACACTGAAGCTTTCTTT; CDR3aa: CSARADLNTEAFF
abundance: once; d_gene: .; v_gene: TRBV3-1; j_gene: TRBJ2-7; CDR3nt: TGTGCCAGCAGCCAGACCAGGGGTGCCTTCGAGCAGTACTTC; CDR3aa: CASSQTRGAFEQYF
abundance: once; d_gene: .; v_gene: TRBV20-1; j_gene: TRBJ2-1; CDR3nt: TGCAGTGCTAGAGAAAGCGGGTGGAGGTTCTTC; CDR3aa: CSARESGWRFF